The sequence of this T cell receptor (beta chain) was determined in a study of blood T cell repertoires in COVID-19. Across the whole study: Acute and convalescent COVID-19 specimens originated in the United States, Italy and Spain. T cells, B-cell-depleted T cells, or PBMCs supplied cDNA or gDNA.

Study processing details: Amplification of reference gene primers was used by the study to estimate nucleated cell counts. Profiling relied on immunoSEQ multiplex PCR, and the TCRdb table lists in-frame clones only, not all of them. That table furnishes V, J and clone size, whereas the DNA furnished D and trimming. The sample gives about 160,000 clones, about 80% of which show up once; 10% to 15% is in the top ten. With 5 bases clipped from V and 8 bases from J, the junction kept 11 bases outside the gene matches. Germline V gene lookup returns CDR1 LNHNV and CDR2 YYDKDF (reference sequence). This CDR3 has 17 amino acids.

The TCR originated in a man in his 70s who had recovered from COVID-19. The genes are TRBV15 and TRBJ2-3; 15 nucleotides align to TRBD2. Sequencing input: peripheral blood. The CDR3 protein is CATSVGLAGGPTSTQYF. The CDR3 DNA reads TGTGCCACCAGCGTAGGACTAGCGGGAGGGCCTACAAGTACGCAGTATTTT. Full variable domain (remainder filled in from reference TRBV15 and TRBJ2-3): DAMVIQNPRYQVTQFGKPVTLSCSQTLNHNVMYWYQQKSSQAPKLLFHYYDKDFNNEADTPDNFQSRRPNTSFCFLDIRSPGLGDTAMYLCATSVGLAGGPTSTQYFGPGTRLTVL.